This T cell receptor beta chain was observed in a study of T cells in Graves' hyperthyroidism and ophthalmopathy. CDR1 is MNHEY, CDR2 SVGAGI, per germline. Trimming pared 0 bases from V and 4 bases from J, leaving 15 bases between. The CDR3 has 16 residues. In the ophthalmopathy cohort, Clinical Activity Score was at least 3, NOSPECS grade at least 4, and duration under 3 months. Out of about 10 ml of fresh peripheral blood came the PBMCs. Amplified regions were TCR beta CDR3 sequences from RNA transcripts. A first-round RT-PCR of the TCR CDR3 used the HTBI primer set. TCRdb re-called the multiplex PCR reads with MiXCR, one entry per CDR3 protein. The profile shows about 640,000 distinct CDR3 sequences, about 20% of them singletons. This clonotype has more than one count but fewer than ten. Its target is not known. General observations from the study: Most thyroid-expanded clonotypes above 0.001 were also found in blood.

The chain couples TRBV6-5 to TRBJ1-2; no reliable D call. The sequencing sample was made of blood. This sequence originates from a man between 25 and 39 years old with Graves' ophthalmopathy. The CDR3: CASSYSTDHRGYGYTF. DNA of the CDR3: TGTGCCAGCAGTTACTCCACGGACCATAGAGGCTATGGCTACACCTTC.